The clone carrying this TCR beta chain was detected a few times. Antigen: not known. Clones were sequenced by immunoSEQ multiplex PCR, and TCRdb holds only the in-frame ones, with some missing. In the table there are over 100,000 clones, 93% of which are singletons. V lost 2 bases to trimming and J lost 2 bases, with 10 bases between them. The CDR3 runs 14 residues. CDR1 and CDR2 (germline): SGHDN, FVKESK. This sample is part of a study of graft-versus-host responses after intestinal transplantation. Study as a whole: Recipients were all induced with anti-thymocyte globulin, then given tacrolimus and steroids for around 3 years.

Study-wide results and limits: Marrow from the recipient contained GvH clones, some of which had appeared first in ileum or blood.

Sequencing was performed on unstimulated CD8+ T cells sorted from spleen or lymph node cells, taken before transplant. The sequence was obtained from a human donor who was the organ donor for an intestinal transplant. The V gene is TRBV14, the J gene TRBJ2-7, with D maybe TRBD2 (5 bases). CDR3 DNA sequence: TGTGCCAGCAGCCAAAGGGAGCGGCCCTACGAGCAGTACTTC. It yields the protein CASSQRERPYEQYF.